This T cell receptor (beta chain) is drawn from a study of blood T cell repertoires in COVID-19. The overall study: Sites across the United States, Italy and Spain contributed samples from acute and convalescent COVID-19. Nucleic acid was either cDNA or gDNA, and it came from T cells, B-cell-depleted T cells, or PBMCs.

The germline V gene encodes CDR1 KGHSH and CDR2 LQKENI. This CDR3 has 15 amino acids. The V gene end was trimmed by 0 bases and the J gene end by 7 bases; junction bases not matched to a gene: 2. Study processing details: Amplifying reference gene primers gave estimates of nucleated cell counts. Only in-frame clones appear in the TCRdb table, and some are missing; sequencing was by immunoSEQ multiplex PCR. V, J and clone size derive from that table, while D and trimming were established from the DNA sequence. The data contain 150,000 or so clones, around nine tenths of them singletons. The chain is built from TRBV18 and TRBJ1-4; TRBD1 aligns across 10 bases. This receptor was obtained from a human donor in a cohort sampled during active COVID-19. The sample consisted of peripheral blood. The CDR3 protein is CASSPPRTGGEKLFF. The CDR3 bases are TGTGCCAGCTCACCACCCCGGACAGGGGGTGAAAAACTGTTTTTT.